This is a list of T cell receptor beta chains from one sample in a study of OX40 agonist ivuxolimab in advanced cancers. Profiled with immunoSEQ multiplex PCR; TCRdb holds only in-frame clones, not every one. The repertoire holds 40,000 to 45,000 clones, over 80% seen once, with over 5.5% in the top ten. The sequenced sample was CD4+ or CD8+ T cells sorted from blood, obtained in a trial of the OX40 agonist ivuxolimab. The receptor set was obtained from an adult with an advanced solid tumor such as melanoma, head and neck, liver or kidney cancer. Each CDR3 is given with its conserved first and last residue. The D gene is left open where the match is weak. The listing skips clone size in some rows; elsewhere it reads once, few, many or a size class.

D	V	J	size	CDR3	DNA
TRBD2	TRBV27	TRBJ2-2	-	CASSSGLAGLLTGELFF	TGTGCCAGCAGTTCGGGACTAGCGGGACTGTTAACTGGGGAGCTGTTTTTT
-	TRBV9	TRBJ1-4	-	CASSVGGRGFATNEKLFF	TGTGCCAGCAGCGTAGGAGGCAGAGGCTTTGCAACTAATGAAAAACTGTTTTTT
TRBD1	TRBV7-9	TRBJ2-7	once	CASLRDSSSYEQYF	TGTGCCAGCCTCCGGGACAGTAGCTCCTACGAGCAGTACTTC
TRBD1	TRBV7-9	TRBJ1-5	-	CATTGGNNQPQHF	TGTGCCACCACAGGGGGGAACAATCAGCCCCAGCATTTT
-	TRBV21-1	TRBJ2-1	-	CARMGETRDEQFF	TGTGCCAGAATGGGGGAGACTAGAGATGAGCAGTTCTTC
TRBD2	TRBV9	TRBJ2-7	-	CASSVAAGTSPYEQYF	TGTGCCAGCAGCGTAGCAGCCGGGACTAGCCCCTACGAGCAGTACTTC
-	TRBV4-1	TRBJ1-1	-	CASSQGGRGALGTEAFF	TGCGCCAGCAGCCAAGGGGGTAGGGGGGCGCTGGGCACTGAAGCTTTCTTT
-	TRBV28	TRBJ2-7	-	CASSQPYEQYF	TGTGCCAGCTCTCAACCCTACGAGCAGTACTTC
-	TRBV5-4	TRBJ1-2	-	CASSLSGSYGYTF	TGTGCCAGCAGCTTGTCAGGGTCCTATGGCTACACCTTC
-	TRBV7-8	TRBJ2-7	few	CASSLGPNAPYEQYF	TGTGCCAGCAGCTTAGGGCCAAACGCACCCTACGAGCAGTACTTC
TRBD1	TRBV19	TRBJ2-3	-	CATETGASRDTQYF	TGTGCCACCGAGACAGGGGCGTCCCGAGATACGCAGTATTTT
TRBD1	TRBV6-5	TRBJ2-1	-	CASSYIGRGPGNEQFF	TGTGCCAGCAGTTATATCGGCAGGGGGCCAGGGAATGAGCAGTTCTTC
-	TRBV7-3	TRBJ2-1	once	CASSKQGREQFF	TGTGCCAGCAGCAAACAGGGACGGGAGCAGTTCTTC
-	TRBV30	TRBJ2-5	-	CAWSVQAGTETQYF	TGTGCCTGGAGTGTACAGGCAGGGACGGAGACCCAGTACTTC
-	TRBV9	TRBJ1-2	-	CASSVDTTNYGYTF	TGTGCCAGCAGCGTAGATACAACTAACTATGGCTACACCTTC
-	TRBV5-4	TRBJ1-4	-	CASSLYKGTNEKLFF	TGTGCCAGCAGCTTATACAAGGGGACTAATGAAAAACTGTTTTTT
-	TRBV28	TRBJ2-5	-	CASSPTGQFQETQYF	TGTGCCAGCAGTCCGACCGGACAGTTTCAAGAGACCCAGTACTTC
-	TRBV4-2	TRBJ2-7	once	CASSQDAGFGYEQYF	TGTGCCAGCAGCCAAGATGCAGGGTTCGGTTACGAGCAGTACTTC
-	TRBV6-5	TRBJ2-7	-	CASALAFSYEQYF	TGTGCCAGCGCTCTAGCGTTCTCCTACGAGCAGTACTTC
TRBD1	TRBV5-1	TRBJ2-3	-	CASSLVHRGTDTQYF	TGCGCCAGCAGCTTGGTTCACAGGGGAACAGATACGCAGTATTTT
TRBD2	TRBV19	TRBJ2-2	-	CASRLAGAGELFF	TGTGCCAGCAGACTAGCGGGAGCCGGGGAGCTGTTTTTT
-	TRBV19	TRBJ1-3	-	CASSTGQISGNTIYF	TGTGCCAGTAGTACCGGACAGATCTCTGGAAACACCATATATTTT
TRBD2	TRBV28	TRBJ2-1	-	CATNNLFPGRGGHLKYNEQFF	TGTGCCACCAATAACCTTTTTCCCGGGAGGGGAGGCCATCTCAAATACAATGAGCAGTTCTTC
-	TRBV6-5	TRBJ2-7	-	CASSYIGGRYEQYF	TGTGCCAGCAGTTACATCGGGGGCCGCTACGAGCAGTACTTC
TRBD1	TRBV4-1	TRBJ1-4	-	CASSQAQDRDEKLFF	TGCGCCAGCAGCCAAGCTCAGGACAGGGACGAAAAACTGTTTTTT
TRBD2	TRBV9	TRBJ2-1	-	CASRSGLAGGPHEQFF	TGTGCCAGCAGGTCAGGACTAGCGGGAGGGCCACATGAGCAGTTCTTC
-	TRBV9	TRBJ2-5	once	CASSVDERAIQETQYF	TGTGCCAGCAGCGTAGATGAGCGGGCGATCCAAGAGACCCAGTACTTC
-	TRBV7-3	TRBJ2-2	-	CASSPRGANTGELFF	TGTGCCAGCAGCCCCAGGGGGGCTAACACCGGGGAGCTGTTTTTT
-	TRBV6-5	TRBJ2-7	-	CASSQQGYEQYF	TGTGCCAGCAGCCAACAGGGATACGAGCAGTACTTC
TRBD2	TRBV9	TRBJ2-5	-	CASSVEPSGGETQYF	TGTGCCAGCAGCGTAGAGCCTAGCGGGGGGGAGACCCAGTACTTC
TRBD2	TRBV4-1	TRBJ2-1	-	CASSQPAGVSYNEQFF	TGCGCCAGCAGCCAGCCCGCGGGGGTCTCCTACAATGAGCAGTTCTTC
TRBD2	TRBV12-5	TRBJ2-1	-	CASGPRLAGFGNEQFF	TGTGCTAGTGGTCCCCGACTAGCGGGATTCGGCAATGAGCAGTTCTTC
-	TRBV7-3	TRBJ2-5	-	CASSAGNQETQYF	TGTGCCAGCAGCGCGGGGAACCAAGAGACCCAGTACTTC
TRBD1	TRBV4-2	TRBJ2-1	-	CASSRDRRSNEQFF	TGTGCCAGCAGCCGGGACAGGAGGTCCAATGAGCAGTTCTTC
TRBD1	TRBV5-4	TRBJ2-1	-	CASSLDRDQFF	TGTGCCAGCAGCCTAGACAGGGACCAGTTCTTC
-	TRBV27	TRBJ2-1	-	CASSFGGGWPYNEQFF	TGTGCCAGCAGTTTTGGCGGGGGCTGGCCCTACAATGAGCAGTTCTTC
-	TRBV5-1	TRBJ2-3	-	CASSPDAVSTDTQYF	TGCGCCAGCAGCCCGGACGCCGTAAGCACAGATACGCAGTATTTT
-	TRBV5-1	TRBJ1-3	-	CASSRDSGNTIYF	TGCGCCAGCAGCCGAGACTCTGGAAACACCATATATTTT
-	TRBV5-5	TRBJ2-7	-	CASKSSGPPGEQYF	TGTGCCAGCAAGTCTTCCGGGCCCCCCGGCGAGCAGTACTTC
TRBD2	TRBV5-5	TRBJ2-7	-	CASSLAEGLAGGPSPYEQYF	TGTGCCAGCAGCTTGGCCGAGGGACTAGCGGGAGGGCCATCCCCCTACGAGCAGTACTTC
-	TRBV20-1	TRBJ2-5	-	CSASKGETQYF	TGCAGTGCTAGTAAAGGGGAGACCCAGTACTTC
TRBD2	TRBV18	TRBJ2-7	-	CASSPTPGTSGRASAYEQYF	TGTGCCAGCTCACCGACCCCCGGGACTAGCGGGAGGGCTTCCGCCTACGAGCAGTACTTC